This TCR beta chain emerged from a study of technical replicates of blood from several donors. Trimming shortened V by 9 bases and J by 3 bases, and 11 bases separated the two germline ends. The CDR3 loop spans 12 amino acids. CDR1 is SGHNT, CDR2 YENEEA, per germline. Repertoires were generated with immunoSEQ multiplex PCR, while TCRdb's copy carries only in-frame clones and drops some. This sample carries 80,000 to 100,000 clones, nearly 97% of them seen once, and the ten largest clones take around 0.21%. This sequence originates from a human donor in good health. The chain links TRBV11-3 to TRBJ1-2, with D possibly being TRBD1 (5 bases). Sequencing was carried out using T cells isolated from PBMCs. The CDR3 here is CARGGADYGYTF. The CDR3 region has the DNA TGTGCCAGGGGCGGGGCGGACTATGGCTACACCTTC.